The TCR beta chain described here comes from a study of response to subunit inactivated influenza vaccine. From germline, CDR1 is LGHNA and CDR2 YNFKEQ. Unmatched junction bases numbered 6, after V lost 1 base and J lost 4 bases. The CDR3 consists of 16 residues. TCRdb passed the RT-PCR reads through MiXCR, listing each CDR3 protein once. The sample holds roughly 650,000 distinct CDR3 sequences, 12% to 15% seen once. The material sequenced was PBMCs from blood, taken 14 to 15 days before vaccination. The genes are TRBV4-2 and TRBJ2-1, with TRBD2 matching 8 bases. The TCR comes from a man aged 45-60 years who received an inactivated influenza vaccine. This CDR3 reads CASSQVVAGGYNEQFF. DNA of the CDR3: TGTGCCAGCAGCCAAGTTGTTGCGGGGGGTTACAATGAGCAGTTCTTC.